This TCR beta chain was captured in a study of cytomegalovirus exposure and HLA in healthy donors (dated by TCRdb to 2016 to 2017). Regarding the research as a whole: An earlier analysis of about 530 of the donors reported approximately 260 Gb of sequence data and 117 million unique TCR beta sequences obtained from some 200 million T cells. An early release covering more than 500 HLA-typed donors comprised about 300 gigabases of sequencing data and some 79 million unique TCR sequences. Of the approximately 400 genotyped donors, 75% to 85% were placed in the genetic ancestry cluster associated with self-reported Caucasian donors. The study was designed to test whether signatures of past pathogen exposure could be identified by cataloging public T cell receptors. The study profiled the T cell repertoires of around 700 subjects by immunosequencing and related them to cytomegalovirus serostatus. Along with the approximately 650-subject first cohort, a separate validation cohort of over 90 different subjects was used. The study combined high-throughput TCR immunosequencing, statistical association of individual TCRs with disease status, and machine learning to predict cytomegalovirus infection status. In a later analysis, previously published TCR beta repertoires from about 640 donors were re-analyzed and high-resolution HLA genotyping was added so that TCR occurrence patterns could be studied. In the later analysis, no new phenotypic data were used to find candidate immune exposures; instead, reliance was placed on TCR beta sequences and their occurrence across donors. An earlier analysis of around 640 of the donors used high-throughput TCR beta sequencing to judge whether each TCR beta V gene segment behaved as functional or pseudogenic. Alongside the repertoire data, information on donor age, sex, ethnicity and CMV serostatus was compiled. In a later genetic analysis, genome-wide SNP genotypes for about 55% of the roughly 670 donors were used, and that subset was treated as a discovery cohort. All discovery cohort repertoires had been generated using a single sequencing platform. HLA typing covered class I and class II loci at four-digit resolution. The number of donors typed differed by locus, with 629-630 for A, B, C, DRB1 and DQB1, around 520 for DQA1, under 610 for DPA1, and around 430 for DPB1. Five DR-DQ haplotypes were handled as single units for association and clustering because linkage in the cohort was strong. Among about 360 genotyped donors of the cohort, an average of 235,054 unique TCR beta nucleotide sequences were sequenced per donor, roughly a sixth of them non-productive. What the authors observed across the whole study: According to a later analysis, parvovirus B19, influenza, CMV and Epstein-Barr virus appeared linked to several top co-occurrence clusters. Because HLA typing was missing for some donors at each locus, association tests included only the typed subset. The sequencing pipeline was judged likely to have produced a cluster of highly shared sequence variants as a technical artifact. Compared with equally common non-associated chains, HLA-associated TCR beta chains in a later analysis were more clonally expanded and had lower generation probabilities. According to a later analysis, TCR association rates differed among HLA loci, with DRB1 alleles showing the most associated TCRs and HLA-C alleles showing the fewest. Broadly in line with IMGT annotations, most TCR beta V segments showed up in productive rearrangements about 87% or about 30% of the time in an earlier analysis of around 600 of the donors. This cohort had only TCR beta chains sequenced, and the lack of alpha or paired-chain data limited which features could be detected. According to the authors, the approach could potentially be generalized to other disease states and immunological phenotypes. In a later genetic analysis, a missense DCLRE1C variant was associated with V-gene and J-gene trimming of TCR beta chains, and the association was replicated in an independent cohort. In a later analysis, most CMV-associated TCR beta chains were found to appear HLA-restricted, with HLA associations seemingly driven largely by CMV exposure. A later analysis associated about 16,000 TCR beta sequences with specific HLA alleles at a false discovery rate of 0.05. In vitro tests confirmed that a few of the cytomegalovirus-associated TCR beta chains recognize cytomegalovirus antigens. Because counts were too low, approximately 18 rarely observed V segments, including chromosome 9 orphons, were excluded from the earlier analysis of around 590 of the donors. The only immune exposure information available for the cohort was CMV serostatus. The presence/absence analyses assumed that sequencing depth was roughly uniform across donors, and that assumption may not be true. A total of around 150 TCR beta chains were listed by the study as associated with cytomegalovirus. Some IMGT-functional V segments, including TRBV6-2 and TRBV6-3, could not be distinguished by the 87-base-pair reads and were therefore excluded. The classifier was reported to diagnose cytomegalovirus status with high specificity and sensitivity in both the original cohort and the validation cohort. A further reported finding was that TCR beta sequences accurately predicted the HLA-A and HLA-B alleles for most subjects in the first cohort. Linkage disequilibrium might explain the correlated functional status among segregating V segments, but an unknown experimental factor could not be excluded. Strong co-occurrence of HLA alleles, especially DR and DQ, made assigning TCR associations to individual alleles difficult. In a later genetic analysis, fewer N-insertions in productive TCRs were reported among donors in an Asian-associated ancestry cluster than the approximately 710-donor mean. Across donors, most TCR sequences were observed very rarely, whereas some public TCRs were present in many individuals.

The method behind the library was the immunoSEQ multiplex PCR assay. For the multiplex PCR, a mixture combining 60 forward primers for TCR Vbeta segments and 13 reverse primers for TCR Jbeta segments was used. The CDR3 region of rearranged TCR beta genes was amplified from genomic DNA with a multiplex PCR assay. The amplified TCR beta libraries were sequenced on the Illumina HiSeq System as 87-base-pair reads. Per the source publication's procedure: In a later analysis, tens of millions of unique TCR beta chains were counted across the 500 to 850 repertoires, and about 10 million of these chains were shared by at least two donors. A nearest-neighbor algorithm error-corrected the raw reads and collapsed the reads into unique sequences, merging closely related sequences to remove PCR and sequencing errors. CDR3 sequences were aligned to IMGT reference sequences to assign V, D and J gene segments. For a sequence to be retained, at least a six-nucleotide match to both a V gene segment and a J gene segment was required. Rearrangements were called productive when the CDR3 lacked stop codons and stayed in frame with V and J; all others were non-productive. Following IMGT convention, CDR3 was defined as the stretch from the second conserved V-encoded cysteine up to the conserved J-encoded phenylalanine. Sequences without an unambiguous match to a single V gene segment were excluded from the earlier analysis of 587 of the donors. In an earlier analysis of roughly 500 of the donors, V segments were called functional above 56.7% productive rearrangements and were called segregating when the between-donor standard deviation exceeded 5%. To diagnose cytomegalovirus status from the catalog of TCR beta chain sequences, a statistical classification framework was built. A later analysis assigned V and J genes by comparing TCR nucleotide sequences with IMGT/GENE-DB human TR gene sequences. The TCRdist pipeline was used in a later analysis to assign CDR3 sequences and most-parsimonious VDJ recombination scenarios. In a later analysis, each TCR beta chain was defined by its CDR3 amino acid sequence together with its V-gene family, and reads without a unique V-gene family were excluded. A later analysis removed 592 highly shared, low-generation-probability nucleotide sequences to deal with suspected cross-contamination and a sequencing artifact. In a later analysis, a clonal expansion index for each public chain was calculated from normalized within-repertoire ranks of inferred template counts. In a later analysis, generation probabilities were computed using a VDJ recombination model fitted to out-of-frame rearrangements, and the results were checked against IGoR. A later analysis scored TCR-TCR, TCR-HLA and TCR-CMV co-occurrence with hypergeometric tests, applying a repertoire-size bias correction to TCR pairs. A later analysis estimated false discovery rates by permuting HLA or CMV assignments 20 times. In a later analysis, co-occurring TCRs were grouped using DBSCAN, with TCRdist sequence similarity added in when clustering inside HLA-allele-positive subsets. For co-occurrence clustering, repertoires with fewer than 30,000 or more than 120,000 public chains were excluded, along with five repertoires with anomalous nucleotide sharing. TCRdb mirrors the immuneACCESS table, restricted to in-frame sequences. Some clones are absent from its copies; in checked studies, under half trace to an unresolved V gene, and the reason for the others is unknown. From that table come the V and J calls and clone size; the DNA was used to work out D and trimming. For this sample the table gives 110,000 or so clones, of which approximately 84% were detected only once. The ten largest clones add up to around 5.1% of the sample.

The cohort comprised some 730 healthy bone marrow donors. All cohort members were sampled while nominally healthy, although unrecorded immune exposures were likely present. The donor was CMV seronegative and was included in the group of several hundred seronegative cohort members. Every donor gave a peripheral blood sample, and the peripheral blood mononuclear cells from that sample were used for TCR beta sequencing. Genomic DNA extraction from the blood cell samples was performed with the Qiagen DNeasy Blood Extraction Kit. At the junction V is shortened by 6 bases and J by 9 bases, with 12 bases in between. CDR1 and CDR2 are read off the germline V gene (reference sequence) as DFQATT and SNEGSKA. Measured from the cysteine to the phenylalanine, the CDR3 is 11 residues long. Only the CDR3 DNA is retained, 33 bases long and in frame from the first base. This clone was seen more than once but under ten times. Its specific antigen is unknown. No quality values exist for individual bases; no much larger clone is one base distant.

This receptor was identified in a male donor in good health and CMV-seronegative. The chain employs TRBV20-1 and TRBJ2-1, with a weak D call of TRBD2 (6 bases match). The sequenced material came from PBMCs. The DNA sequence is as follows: TGCAGTGCGGGACTTAAGGGTGAGCAGTTCTTC. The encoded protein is CSAGLKGEQFF.